This paragraph covers one T cell receptor beta chain sequence. The antigen is unknown. Losses at the gene ends were 4 bases for V and 6 bases for J; bases not matched to a gene: 9. This CDR3 spans 16 amino acids. Germline CDR1 reads SGHTS; CDR2 reads YDEGEE. Only in-frame clones appear in the TCRdb table, and some are missing; sequencing was by immunoSEQ multiplex PCR. Altogether roughly 180,000 clones are present, 87% being singletons, with the ten largest covering less than 3%. This sample stems from a study of T cell responses to AZD1222 COVID-19 vaccine. Regarding the study as a whole: AZD1222 recipients seropositive at baseline numbered only 5 to 7. CD4 TCRs associated with vaccination spanned spike, dominating at 160-218 and 743-854.

The sequence was collected from an adult in good health. This chain joins TRBV5-8 and TRBJ1-5, with 11 bases that match TRBD1. Sequencing was performed on peripheral blood, taken on day 0 of MenACWY control vaccination. CDR3 nucleotides: TGTGCCAGCAGCCTAAACGGACAGGGGGCATTTCAGCCCCAGCATTTT. Translation gives CASSLNGQGAFQPQHF.